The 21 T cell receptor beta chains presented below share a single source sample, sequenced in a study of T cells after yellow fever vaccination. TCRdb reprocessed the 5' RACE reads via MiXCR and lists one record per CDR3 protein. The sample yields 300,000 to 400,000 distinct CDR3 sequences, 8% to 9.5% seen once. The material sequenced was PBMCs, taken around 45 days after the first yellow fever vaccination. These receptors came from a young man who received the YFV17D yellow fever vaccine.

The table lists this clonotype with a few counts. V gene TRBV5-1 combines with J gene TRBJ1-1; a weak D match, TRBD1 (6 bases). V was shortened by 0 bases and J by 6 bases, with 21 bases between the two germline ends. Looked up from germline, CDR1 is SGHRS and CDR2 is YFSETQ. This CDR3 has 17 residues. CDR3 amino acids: CASSLVLQGDGIAEAFF. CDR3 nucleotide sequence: TGCGCCAGCAGCTTGGTATTACAGGGAGATGGTATCGCTGAAGCTTTCTTT.

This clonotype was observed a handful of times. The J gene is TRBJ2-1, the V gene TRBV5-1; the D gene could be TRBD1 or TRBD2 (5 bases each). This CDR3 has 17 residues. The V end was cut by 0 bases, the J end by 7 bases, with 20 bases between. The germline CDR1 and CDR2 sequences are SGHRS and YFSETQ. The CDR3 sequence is CASSLGGPTRAPNEQFF. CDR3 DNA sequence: TGCGCCAGCAGCTTGGGGGGCCCCACTAGAGCCCCGAATGAGCAGTTCTTC.

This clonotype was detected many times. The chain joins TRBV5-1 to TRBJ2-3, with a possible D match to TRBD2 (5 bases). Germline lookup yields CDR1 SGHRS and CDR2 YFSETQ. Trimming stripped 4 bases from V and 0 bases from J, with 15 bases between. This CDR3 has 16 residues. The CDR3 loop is CASSPEARTSTDTQYF. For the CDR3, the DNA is TGCGCCAGCAGCCCGGAGGCCAGGACTAGCACAGATACGCAGTATTTT.

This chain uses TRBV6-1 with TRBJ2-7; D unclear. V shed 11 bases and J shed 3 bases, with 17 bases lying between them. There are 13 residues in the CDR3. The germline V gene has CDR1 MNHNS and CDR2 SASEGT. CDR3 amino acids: CAGPENSNYEQYF. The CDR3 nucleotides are TGTGCCGGACCTGAGAATTCTAACTACGAGCAGTACTTC.

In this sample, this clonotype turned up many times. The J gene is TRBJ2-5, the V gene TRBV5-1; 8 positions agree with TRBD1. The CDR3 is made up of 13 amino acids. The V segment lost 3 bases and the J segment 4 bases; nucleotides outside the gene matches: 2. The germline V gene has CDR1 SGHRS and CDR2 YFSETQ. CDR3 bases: TGCGCCAGCAGCTCCACAGGGGGAGAGACCCAGTACTTC. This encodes CASSSTGGETQYF.

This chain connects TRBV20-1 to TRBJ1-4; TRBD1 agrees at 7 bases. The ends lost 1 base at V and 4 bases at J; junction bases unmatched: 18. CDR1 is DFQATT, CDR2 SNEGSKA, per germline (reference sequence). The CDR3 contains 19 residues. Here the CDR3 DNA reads TGCAGTGCTAGAGGGCCGTGGACAGGACCCCCTCGTGGTAATGAAAAACTGTTTTTT. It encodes CSARGPWTGPPRGNEKLFF.

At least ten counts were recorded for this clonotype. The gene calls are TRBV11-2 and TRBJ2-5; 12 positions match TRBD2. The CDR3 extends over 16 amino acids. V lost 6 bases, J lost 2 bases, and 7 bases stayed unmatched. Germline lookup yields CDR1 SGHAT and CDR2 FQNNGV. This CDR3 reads CASSLTGLAGQETQYF. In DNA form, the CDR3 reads TGTGCCAGCAGTCTTACCGGACTAGCGGGGCAAGAGACCCAGTACTTC.

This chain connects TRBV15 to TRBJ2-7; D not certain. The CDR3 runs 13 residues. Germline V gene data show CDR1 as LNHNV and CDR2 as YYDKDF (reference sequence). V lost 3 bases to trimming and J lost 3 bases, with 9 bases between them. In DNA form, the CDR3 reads TGTGCCACCAGCAGCGGCCACGACTACGAGCAGTACTTC. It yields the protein CATSSGHDYEQYF.

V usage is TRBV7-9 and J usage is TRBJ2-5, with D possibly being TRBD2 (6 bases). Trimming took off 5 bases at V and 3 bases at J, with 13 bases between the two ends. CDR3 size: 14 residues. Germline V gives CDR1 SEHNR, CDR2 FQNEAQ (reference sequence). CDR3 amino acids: CASSLGTLKETQYF. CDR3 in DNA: TGTGCCAGCAGCCTAGGGACTCTAAAAGAGACCCAGTACTTC.

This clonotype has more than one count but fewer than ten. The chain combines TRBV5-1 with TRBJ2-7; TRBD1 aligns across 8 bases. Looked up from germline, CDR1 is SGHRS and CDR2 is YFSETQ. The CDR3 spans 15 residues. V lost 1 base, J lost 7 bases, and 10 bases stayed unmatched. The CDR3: CASSLPRTGSREQYV. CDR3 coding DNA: TGCGCCAGCAGCTTGCCCCGGACAGGGTCTAGGGAGCAGTACGTC.

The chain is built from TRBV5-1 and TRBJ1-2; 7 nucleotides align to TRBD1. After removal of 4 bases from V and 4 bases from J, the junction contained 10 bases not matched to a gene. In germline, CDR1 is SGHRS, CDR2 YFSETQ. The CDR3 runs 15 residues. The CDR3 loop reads CASSKWDSVVYGYTF. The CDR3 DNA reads TGCGCCAGCAGCAAATGGGACAGCGTTGTCTATGGCTACACCTTC. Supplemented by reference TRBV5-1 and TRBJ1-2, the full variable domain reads KAGVTQTPRYLIKTRGQQVTLSCSPISGHRSVSWYQQTPGQGLQFLFEYFSETQRNKGNFPGRFSGRQFSNSRSEMNVSTLELGDSALYLCASSKWDSVVYGYTFGSGTRLTVV.

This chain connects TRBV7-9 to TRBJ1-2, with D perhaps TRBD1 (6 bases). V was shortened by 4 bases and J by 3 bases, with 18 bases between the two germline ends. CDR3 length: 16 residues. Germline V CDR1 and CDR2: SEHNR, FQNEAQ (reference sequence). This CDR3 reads CASSSHRAIGDYGYTF. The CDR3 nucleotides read TGTGCCAGCAGCTCCCACAGGGCCATAGGAGACTATGGCTACACCTTC.

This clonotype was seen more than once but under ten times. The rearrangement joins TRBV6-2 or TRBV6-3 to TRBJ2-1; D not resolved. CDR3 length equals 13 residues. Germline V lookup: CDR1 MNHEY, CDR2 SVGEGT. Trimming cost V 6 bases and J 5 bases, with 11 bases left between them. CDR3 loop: CASSPNRNNEQFF. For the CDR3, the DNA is TGTGCCAGCAGCCCCAATAGGAACAATGAGCAGTTCTTC.

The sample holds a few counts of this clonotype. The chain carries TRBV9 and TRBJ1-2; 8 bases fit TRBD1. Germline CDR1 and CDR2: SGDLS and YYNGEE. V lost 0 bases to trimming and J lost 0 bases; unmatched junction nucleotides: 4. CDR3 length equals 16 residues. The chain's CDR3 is CASSVGTGRANYGYTF. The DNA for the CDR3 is TGTGCCAGCAGCGTAGGGACAGGGCGGGCTAACTATGGCTACACCTTC. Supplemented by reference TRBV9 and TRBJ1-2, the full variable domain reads DSGVTQTPKHLITATGQRVTLRCSPRSGDLSVYWYQQSLDQGLQFLIQYYNGEERAKGNILERFSAQQFPDLHSELNLSSLELGDSALYFCASSVGTGRANYGYTFGSGTRLTVV.

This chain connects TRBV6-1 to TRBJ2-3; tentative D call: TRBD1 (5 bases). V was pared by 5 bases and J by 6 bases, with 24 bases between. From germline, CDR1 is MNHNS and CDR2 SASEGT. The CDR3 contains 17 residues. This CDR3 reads CASSPSPSTRAGDTQYF. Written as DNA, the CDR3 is TGTGCCAGCAGTCCATCCCCTTCGACACGGGCAGGGGATACGCAGTATTTT.

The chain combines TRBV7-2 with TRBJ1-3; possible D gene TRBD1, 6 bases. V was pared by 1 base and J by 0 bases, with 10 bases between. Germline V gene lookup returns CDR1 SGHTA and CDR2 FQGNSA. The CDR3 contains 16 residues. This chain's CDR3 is CASSLVGQHSGNTIYF. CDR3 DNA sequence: TGTGCCAGCAGCTTAGTTGGACAGCACTCTGGAAACACCATATATTTT.

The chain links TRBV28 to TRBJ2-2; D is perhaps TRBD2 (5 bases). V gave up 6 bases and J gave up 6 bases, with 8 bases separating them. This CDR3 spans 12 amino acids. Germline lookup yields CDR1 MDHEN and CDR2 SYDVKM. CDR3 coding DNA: TGTGCCAGCAGGTCTAGCCCCGGGGAGCTGTTTTTT. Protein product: CASRSSPGELFF.

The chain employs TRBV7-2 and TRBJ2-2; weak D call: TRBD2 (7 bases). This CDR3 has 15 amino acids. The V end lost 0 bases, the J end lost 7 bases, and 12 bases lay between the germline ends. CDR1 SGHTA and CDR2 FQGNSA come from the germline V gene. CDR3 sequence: CASSLAGGALGELFF. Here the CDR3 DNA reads TGTGCCAGCAGCTTAGCGGGGGGGGCCCTCGGGGAGCTGTTTTTT.

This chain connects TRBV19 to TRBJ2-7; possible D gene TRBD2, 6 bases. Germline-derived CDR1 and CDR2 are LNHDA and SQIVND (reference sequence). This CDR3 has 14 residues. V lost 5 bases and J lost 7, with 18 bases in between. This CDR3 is CASSPTSRGGEQYF. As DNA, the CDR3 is TGTGCCAGTAGTCCCACGAGTAGGGGAGGAGAGCAGTACTTC.

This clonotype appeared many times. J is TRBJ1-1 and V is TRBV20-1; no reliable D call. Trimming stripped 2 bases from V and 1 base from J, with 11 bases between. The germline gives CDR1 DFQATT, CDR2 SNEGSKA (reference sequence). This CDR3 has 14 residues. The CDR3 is CSARFSQRNTEAFF. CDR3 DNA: TGCAGTGCTAGATTTAGCCAGAGGAACACTGAAGCTTTCTTT.

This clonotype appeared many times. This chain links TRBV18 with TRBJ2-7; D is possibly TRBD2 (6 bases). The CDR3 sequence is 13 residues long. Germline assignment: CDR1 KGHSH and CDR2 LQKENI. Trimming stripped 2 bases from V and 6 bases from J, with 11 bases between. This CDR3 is CASSPRTKGEQYV. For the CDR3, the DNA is TGTGCCAGCTCACCAAGGACTAAGGGCGAGCAGTACGTC.